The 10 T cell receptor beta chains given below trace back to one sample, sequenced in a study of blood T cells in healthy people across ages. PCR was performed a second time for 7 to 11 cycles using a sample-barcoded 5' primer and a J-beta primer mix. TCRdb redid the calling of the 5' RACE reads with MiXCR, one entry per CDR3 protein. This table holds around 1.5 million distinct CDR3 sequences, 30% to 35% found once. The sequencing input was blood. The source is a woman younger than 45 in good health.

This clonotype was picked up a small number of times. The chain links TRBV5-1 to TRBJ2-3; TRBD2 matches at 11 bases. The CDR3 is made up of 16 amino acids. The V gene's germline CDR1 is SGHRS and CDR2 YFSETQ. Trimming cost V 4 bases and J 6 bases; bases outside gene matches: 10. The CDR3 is CASSVPLAGGHDTQYF. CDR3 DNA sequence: TGCGCCAGCAGCGTGCCGCTAGCGGGGGGTCATGATACGCAGTATTTT.

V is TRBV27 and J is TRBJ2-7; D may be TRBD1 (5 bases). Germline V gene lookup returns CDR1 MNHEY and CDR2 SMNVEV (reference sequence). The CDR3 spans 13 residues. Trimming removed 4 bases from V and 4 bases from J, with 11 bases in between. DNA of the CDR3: TGTGCCAGCAGTTACGGCAGGGTGTACGAGCAGTACTTC. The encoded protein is CASSYGRVYEQYF.

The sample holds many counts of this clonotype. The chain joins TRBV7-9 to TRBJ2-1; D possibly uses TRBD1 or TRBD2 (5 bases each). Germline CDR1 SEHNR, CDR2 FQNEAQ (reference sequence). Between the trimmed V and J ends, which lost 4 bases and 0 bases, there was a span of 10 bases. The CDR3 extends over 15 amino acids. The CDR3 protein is CASSSRESSYNEQFF. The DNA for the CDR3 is TGTGCCAGCAGCTCCAGGGAGAGCTCCTACAATGAGCAGTTCTTC. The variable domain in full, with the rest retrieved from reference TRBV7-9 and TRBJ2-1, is DTGVSQNPRHKITKRGQNVTFRCDPISEHNRLYWYRQTLGQGPEFLTYFQNEAQLEKSRLLSDRFSAERPKGSFSTLEIQRTEQGDSAMYLCASSSRESSYNEQFFGPGTRLTVL.

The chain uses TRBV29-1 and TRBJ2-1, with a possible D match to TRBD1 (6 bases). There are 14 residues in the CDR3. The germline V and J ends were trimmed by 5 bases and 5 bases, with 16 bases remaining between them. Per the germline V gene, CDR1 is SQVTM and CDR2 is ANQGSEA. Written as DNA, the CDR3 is TGCAGCGTTTCGGCCGGGACAACGGACAATGAGCAGTTCTTC. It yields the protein CSVSAGTTDNEQFF.

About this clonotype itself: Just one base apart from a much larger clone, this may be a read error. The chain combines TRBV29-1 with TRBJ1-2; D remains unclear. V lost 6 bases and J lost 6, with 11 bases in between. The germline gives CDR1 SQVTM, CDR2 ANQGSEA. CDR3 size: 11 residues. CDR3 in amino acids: CSVGREDGYTF. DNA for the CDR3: TGCAGCGTCGGACGGGAGGATGGCTACACCTTC.

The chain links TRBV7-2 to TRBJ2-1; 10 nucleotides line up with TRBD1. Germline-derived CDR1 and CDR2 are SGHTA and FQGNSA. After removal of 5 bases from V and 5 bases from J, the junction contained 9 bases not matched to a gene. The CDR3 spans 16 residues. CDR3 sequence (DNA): TGTGCCAGCAGCCCCCCGACAGGGGGCGAGGACAATGAGCAGTTCTTC. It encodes CASSPPTGGEDNEQFF.

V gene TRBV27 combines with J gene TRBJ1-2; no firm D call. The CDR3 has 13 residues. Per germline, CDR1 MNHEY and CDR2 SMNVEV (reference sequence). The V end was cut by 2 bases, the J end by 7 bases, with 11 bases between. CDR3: CASSLRGSLGYTF. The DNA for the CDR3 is TGTGCCAGCAGTTTAAGAGGTAGCCTTGGCTACACCTTC.

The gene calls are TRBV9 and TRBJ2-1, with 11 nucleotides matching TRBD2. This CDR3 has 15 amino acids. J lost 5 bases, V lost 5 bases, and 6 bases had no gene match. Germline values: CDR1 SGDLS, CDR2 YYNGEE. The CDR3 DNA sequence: TGTGCCAGCAGTATCACTAGCGGGAGAAACAATGAGCAGTTCTTC. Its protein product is CASSITSGRNNEQFF. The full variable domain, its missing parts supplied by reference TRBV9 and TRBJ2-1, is DSGVTQTPKHLITATGQRVTLRCSPRSGDLSVYWYQQSLDQGLQFLIQYYNGEERAKGNILERFSAQQFPDLHSELNLSSLELGDSALYFCASSITSGRNNEQFFGPGTRLTVL.

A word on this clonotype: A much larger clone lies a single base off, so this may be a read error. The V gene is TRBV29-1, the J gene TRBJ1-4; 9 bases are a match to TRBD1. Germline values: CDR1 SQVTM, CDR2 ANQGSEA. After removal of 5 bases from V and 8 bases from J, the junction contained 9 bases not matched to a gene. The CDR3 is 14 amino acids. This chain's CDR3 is CSVSGTGRREKLFF. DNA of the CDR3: TGCAGCGTTTCAGGGACAGGGAGGAGGGAAAAACTGTTTTTT.

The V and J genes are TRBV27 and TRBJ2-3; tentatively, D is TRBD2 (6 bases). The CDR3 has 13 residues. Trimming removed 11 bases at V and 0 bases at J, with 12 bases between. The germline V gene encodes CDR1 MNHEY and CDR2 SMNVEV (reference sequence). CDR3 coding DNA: TGTGCCGTTCGGGACTCTAGCACAGATACGCAGTATTTT. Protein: CAVRDSSTDTQYF.